A selection of T cell receptor beta chains follows, all from one sample in a study of blood T cells in healthy people across ages. One entry per CDR3 protein results from TCRdb running MiXCR on the 5' RACE reads. Of about 900,000 distinct CDR3 sequences listed, roughly 48% were seen once; the top ten hold 13%. Material for sequencing was blood. These TCRs come from a man aged 25 to 40 in good health. Each CDR3 is given with its conserved first and last residue.

V gene	J gene	CDR3 protein
TRBV20-1	TRBJ2-5	CSAGGEGFQETQYF
TRBV20-1	TRBJ2-7	CSATLGTGKQYF
TRBV5-1	TRBJ2-5	CVSSGTGQETQYF
TRBV27	TRBJ2-1	CASSLSGGGGYEQFF
TRBV6-2/TRBV6-3	TRBJ2-3	CASIPPGGASMRDTQYF
TRBV6-2/TRBV6-3	TRBJ2-1	CASSPITSGGNNEQFF
TRBV20-1	TRBJ2-1	CSARASGGGNEQFF
TRBV27	TRBJ2-7	CASSWGSSGVYEQYF
TRBV12-3/TRBV12-4	TRBJ2-1	CASSYLRGREDEQFF
TRBV27	TRBJ2-7	CASSLGFSGGTSYEQYF
TRBV5-6	TRBJ2-7	CASSFWGHNEQYF
TRBV4-1	.	CASSQAHRGSIYNEQYF
TRBV6-2/TRBV6-3	TRBJ2-7	CASRSDRRPLSYEQYF
TRBV18	TRBJ1-1	CASSPGQGNPEAFF
TRBV20-1	TRBJ2-5	CSARPGVNEQYF
TRBV6-2/TRBV6-3	TRBJ2-7	CASSSITRGDYEQYF
TRBV7-3	TRBJ1-2	CASSLGASLNYGYTF
TRBV27	TRBJ1-6	CASSLISEGNSPLHF
TRBV15	TRBJ1-1	CATSREKVMNTEAFF
TRBV12-3/TRBV12-4	TRBJ1-2	CASSIGTGVYGYTF
TRBV5-1	TRBJ1-2	CACSDLGQNYGYTF
TRBV14	TRBJ2-1	CASSHKMGGCEQFF
TRBV6-2/TRBV6-3	TRBJ1-5	CASKEGSSSQHF
TRBV12-3/TRBV12-4	TRBJ2-7	CASSKGSEQYF
TRBV4-2	.	CTSSQELGRAYEQYF
TRBV3-1	TRBJ2-5	CASRQGPETQYF
TRBV7-9	TRBJ2-3	CASINRGAGTDTHYF
TRBV20-1	TRBJ2-3	CSATIISAAFSTDTQYF
TRBV3-1	TRBJ2-6	CASSQSRIAGAFSGANVLTF
TRBV3-1	TRBJ2-7	CASSSRGLSEQYF
TRBV7-2	TRBJ1-4	CASTPGPNEKLFF
TRBV7-2	TRBJ1-2	CASSFRGTDGYTF
TRBV28	TRBJ1-5	CASSLTGERNQPQHF
TRBV4-2	TRBJ2-3	CASSQGQGDNTDTQYF
TRBV6-6	.	CASSYQGRGEQYF
TRBV27	TRBJ1-2	CASRLGPGTYGHTF
TRBV2	TRBJ2-1	CASSTERAPYNEQFF
TRBV30	TRBJ1-1	CAWSVRVRAFF
TRBV11-1	TRBJ1-1	CASSLGGAPNTEAFF
TRBV12-3/TRBV12-4	TRBJ2-3	CASRTSGKTDTQYF
TRBV25-1	TRBJ1-2	CASSERTGIDGYTF
TRBV12-3/TRBV12-4	TRBJ1-5	CASSSPLGGGNQPQHF
TRBV6-5	TRBJ2-3	CATQQPRDRGRDTQYF